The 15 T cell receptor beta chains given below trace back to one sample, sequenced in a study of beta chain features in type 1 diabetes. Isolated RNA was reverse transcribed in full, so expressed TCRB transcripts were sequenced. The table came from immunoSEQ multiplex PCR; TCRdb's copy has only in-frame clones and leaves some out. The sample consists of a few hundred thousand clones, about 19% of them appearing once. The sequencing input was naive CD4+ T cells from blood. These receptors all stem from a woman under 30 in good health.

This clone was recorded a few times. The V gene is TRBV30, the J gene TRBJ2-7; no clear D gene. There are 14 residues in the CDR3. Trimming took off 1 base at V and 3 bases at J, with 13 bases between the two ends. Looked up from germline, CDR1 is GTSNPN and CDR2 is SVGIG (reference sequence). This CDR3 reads CAWSEASLYYEQYF. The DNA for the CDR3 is TGTGCCTGGAGTGAGGCTAGTCTTTACTACGAGCAGTACTTC.

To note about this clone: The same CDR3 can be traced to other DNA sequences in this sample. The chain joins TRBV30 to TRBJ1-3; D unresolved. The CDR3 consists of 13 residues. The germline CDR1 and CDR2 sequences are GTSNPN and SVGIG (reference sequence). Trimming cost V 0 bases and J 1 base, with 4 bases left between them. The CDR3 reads CAWSVQSGNTIYF. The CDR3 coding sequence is TGTGCCTGGAGTGTACAGTCTGGAAACACCATATATTTT.

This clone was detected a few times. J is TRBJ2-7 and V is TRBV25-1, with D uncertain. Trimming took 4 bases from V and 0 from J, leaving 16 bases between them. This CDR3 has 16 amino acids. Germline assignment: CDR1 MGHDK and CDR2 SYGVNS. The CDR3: CASSGSISSYSYEQYF. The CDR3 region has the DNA TGTGCCAGCAGTGGGTCCATTTCTAGTTACTCCTACGAGCAGTACTTC.

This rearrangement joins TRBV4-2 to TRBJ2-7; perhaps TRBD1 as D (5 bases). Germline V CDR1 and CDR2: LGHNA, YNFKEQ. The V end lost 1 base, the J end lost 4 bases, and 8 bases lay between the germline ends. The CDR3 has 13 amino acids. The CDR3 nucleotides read TGTGCCAGCAGCCAAGGCAGGGCGTACGAGCAGTACTTC. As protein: CASSQGRAYEQYF.

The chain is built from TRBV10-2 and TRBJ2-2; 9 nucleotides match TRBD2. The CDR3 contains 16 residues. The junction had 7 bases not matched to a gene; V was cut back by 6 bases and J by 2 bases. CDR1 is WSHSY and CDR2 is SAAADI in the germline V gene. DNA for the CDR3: TGCGCCAGCAGCCCTAGCGGGATCCTCAACACCGGGGAGCTGTTTTTT. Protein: CASSPSGILNTGELFF.

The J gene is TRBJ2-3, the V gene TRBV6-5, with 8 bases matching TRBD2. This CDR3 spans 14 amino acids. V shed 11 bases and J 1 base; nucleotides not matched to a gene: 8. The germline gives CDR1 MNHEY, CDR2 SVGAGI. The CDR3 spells CAVTISGGTDTQYF. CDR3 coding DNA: TGTGCCGTAACAATTAGCGGGGGCACAGATACGCAGTATTTT.

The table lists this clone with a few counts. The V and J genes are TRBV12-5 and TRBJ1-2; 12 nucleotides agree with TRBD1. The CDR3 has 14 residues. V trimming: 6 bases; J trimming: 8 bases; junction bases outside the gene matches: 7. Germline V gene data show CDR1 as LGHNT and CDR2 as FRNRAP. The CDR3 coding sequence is TGTGCTAGTGGCCACAGGGACAGGGGGCGAGGCTACACCTTC. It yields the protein CASGHRDRGRGYTF.

CDR3 sequence reads: CASKGASGGNEQFF. CDR3 DNA sequence: TGTGCCAGCAAGGGAGCTAGCGGGGGAAATGAGCAGTTCTTC. The chain combines TRBV2 with TRBJ2-1, with 10 nucleotides matching TRBD2. V shed 7 bases, J shed 7 bases, and the junction held 7 bases outside the gene matches. The germline V gene encodes CDR1 SNHLY and CDR2 FYNNEI. CDR3 length: 14 amino acids.

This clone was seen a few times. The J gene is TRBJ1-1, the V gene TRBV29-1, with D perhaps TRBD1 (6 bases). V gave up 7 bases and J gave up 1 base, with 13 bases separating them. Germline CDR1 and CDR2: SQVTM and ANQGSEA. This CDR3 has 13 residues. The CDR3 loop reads CSAVGATNTEAFF. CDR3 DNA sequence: TGCAGCGCCGTGGGGGCCACGAACACTGAAGCTTTCTTT.

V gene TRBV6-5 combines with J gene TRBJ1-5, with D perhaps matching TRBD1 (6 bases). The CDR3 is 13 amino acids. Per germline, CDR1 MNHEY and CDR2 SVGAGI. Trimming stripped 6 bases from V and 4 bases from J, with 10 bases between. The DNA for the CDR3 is TGTGCCAGCAGGGACAGCCTTAATCAGCCCCAGCATTTT. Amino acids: CASRDSLNQPQHF.

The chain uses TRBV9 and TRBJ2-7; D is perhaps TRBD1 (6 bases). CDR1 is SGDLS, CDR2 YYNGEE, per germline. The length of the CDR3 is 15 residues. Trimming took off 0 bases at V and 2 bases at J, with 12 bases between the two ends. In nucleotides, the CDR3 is TGTGCCAGCAGCGTAGGAAGGGGGTTTGCCTACGAGCAGTACTTC. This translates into CASSVGRGFAYEQYF.

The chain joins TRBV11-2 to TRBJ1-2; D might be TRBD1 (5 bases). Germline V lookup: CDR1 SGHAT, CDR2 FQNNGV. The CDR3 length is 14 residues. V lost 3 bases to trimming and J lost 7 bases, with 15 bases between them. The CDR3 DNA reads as TGTGCCAGCAGCTTGACAGCCTTCGGTGCTGGCTACACCTTC. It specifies CASSLTAFGAGYTF.

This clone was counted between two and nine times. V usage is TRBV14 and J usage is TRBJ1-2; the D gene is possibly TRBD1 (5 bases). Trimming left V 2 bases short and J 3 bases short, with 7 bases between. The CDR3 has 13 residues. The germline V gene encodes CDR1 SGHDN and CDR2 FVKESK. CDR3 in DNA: TGTGCCAGCAGCCAACTGACAGACTATGGCTACACCTTC. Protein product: CASSQLTDYGYTF.

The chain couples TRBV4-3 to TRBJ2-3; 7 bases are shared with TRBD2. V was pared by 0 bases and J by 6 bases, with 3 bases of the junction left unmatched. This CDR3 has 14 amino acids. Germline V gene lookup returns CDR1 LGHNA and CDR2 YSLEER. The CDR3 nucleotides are TGCGCCAGCAGCCAAGAGAATAGCGGGGATACGCAGTATTTT. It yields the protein CASSQENSGDTQYF.

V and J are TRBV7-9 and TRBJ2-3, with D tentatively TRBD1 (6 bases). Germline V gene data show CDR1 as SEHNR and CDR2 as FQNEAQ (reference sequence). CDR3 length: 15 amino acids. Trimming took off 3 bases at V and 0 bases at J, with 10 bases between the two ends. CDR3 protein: CASSFRGTSTDTQYF. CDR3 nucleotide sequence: TGTGCCAGCAGCTTCAGGGGTACTAGCACAGATACGCAGTATTTT.